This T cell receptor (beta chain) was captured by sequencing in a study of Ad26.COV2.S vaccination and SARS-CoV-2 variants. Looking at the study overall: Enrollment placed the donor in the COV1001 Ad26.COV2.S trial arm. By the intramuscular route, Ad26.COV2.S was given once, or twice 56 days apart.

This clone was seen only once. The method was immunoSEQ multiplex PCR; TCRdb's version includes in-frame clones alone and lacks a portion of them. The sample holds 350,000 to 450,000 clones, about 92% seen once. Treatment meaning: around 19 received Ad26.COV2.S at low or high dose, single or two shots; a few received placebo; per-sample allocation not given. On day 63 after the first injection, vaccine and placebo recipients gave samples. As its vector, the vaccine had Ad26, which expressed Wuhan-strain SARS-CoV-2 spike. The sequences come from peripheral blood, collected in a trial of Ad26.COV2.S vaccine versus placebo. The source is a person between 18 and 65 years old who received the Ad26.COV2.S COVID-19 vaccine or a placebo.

The CDR3 region has the DNA TGTGCCAGCAGCTTAGTGTGCCTAGCGGGGCAAGAGACCCAGTACTTC. It yields the protein CASSLVCLAGQETQYF. V and J are TRBV11-2 and TRBJ2-5; TRBD2 matches 9 bases. Germline CDR1 SGHAT, CDR2 FQNNGV. V gave up 1 base and J gave up 2 bases; unmatched junction bases: 5. This CDR3 is 16 amino acids long. Full variable domain (outside the CDR3, taken from reference TRBV11-2 and TRBJ2-5): EAGVAQSPRYKIIEKRQSVAFWCNPISGHATLYWYQQILGQGPKLLIQFQNNGVVDDSQLPKDRFSAERLKGVDSTLKIQPAKLEDSAVYLCASSLVCLAGQETQYFGPGTRLLVL.